This TCR beta chain derives from a study of blood T cell repertoires in COVID-19. On the study more broadly: Acute and convalescent COVID-19 samples came from the United States, Italy and Spain.

This CDR3 region has 14 residues. Germline-derived CDR1 and CDR2 are MGHRA and YSYEKL. Trimming removed 4 bases at V and 10 bases at J, with 14 bases between. Sequencing used immunoSEQ multiplex PCR; TCRdb keeps in-frame clones, though not all of them. The data contain about 80,000 clones, around 76% of them singletons. The chain combines TRBV4-1 with TRBJ1-6, with D possibly being TRBD1 (5 bases). The TCR originated in a man in his 70s with active or convalescent COVID-19. The material sequenced was peripheral blood. The CDR3 region is CASSRPNDRSPLHF. Here the CDR3 DNA reads TGCGCCAGCAGCCGACCCAACGACAGATCACCCCTCCACTTT.